This entry lists 6 T cell receptor beta chains sequenced from one sample in a study of blood T cell repertoires in COVID-19. Assay used: immunoSEQ multiplex PCR; TCRdb lists only in-frame clones, some missing. The table lists 68,000 or so clones, about 90% of them singletons. What was sequenced was peripheral blood. These receptors all come from a man aged 50 to 60 with COVID-19, enrolled during active disease.

This sequence joins TRBV28 and TRBJ2-1, with D maybe TRBD1 (6 bases). With 5 bases removed from V and 2 bases from J, the gap between germline ends came to 16 bases. Germline V gene lookup returns CDR1 MDHEN and CDR2 SYDVKM. The CDR3 extends over 16 amino acids. The CDR3 is CASSESQGEAYNEQFF. In DNA form, the CDR3 reads TGTGCCAGCAGTGAGTCACAGGGTGAAGCCTACAATGAGCAGTTCTTC. Full variable domain (outside the CDR3, taken from reference TRBV28 and TRBJ2-1): DVKVTQSSRYLVKRTGEKVFLECVQDMDHENMFWYRQDPGLGLRLIYFSYDVKMKEKGDIPEGYSVSREKKERFSLILESASTNQTSMYLCASSESQGEAYNEQFFGPGTRLTVL.

The chain combines TRBV7-2 with TRBJ2-7; 10 nucleotides align to TRBD2. Per germline, CDR1 SGHTA and CDR2 FQGNSA. CDR3 length equals 16 residues. V lost 5 bases and J lost 2; bases outside the gene matches: 9. CDR3 nucleotide sequence: TGTGCCAGCAGCGCCCAGACTAGCGGGCCAGCCTACGAGCAGTACTTC. Encoded protein: CASSAQTSGPAYEQYF. Complete variable domain (other parts from reference TRBV7-2 and TRBJ2-7): GAGVSQSPSNKVTEKGKDVELRCDPISGHTALYWYRQSLGQGLEFLIYFQGNSAPDKSGLPSDRFSAERTGGSVSTLTIQRTQQEDSAVYLCASSAQTSGPAYEQYFGPGTRLTVT.

The chain combines TRBV30 with TRBJ1-2; possible D gene TRBD1, 5 bases. Trimming removed 4 bases at V and 6 bases at J, with 15 bases between. This CDR3 spans 13 amino acids. Germline CDR1 reads GTSNPN; CDR2 reads SVGIG (reference sequence). The CDR3 loop reads CAWKMAGPNGYTF. CDR3 nucleotide sequence: TGTGCCTGGAAAATGGCAGGGCCTAATGGCTACACCTTC.

This clone was detected a few times. The gene calls are TRBV7-9 and TRBJ2-1; 11 bases are a match to TRBD2. J was trimmed by 4 bases and V by 2 bases; bases with no gene match: 4. In germline, CDR1 is SEHNR, CDR2 FQNEAQ (reference sequence). The CDR3 runs to 16 residues. Written as DNA, the CDR3 is TGTGCCAGCAGCTTATCACTAGCGGGAGCGTACAATGAGCAGTTCTTC. As protein: CASSLSLAGAYNEQFF.

The chain is built from TRBV2 and TRBJ1-6; a weak D match, TRBD1 (5 bases). Germline V lookup: CDR1 SNHLY, CDR2 FYNNEI. The CDR3 spans 15 residues. Trimming cost V 0 bases and J 10 bases, with 13 bases left between them. The DNA of the CDR3 is TGTGCCAGCAGTGAAGCGCAGCAGGGAACATCACCCCTCCACTTT. It is translated as CASSEAQQGTSPLHF. The entire variable domain, with the rest obtained from reference TRBV2 and TRBJ1-6, is as follows: EPEVTQTPSHQVTQMGQEVILRCVPISNHLYFYWYRQILGQKVEFLVSFYNNEISEKSEIFDDQFSVERPDGSNFTLKIRSTKLEDSAMYFCASSEAQQGTSPLHFGNGTRLTVT.

The chain recombines TRBV19 with TRBJ1-4; TRBD1 aligns across 10 bases. The trim removed 10 bases at V and 5 bases at J, leaving 7 bases unmatched. In germline, CDR1 is LNHDA, CDR2 SQIVND (reference sequence). This CDR3 spans 14 amino acids. CDR3 DNA sequence: TGTGCCACGACAGGGGGCGCGGGGAATGAAAAACTGTTTTTT. Protein: CATTGGAGNEKLFF.